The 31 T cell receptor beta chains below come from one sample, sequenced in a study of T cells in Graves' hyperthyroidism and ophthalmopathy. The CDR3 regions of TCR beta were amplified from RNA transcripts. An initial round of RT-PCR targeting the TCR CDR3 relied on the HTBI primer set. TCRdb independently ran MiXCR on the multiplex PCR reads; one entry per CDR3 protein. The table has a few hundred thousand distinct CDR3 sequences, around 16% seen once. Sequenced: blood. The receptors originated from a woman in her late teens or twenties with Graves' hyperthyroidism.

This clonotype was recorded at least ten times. CDR3 region: CASSAGGTSYEQYF. CDR3 bases: TGCGCCAGCAGCGCCGGAGGAACCTCCTACGAGCAGTACTTC. V gene TRBV5-1 combines with J gene TRBJ2-7; a possible D gene is TRBD2 (5 bases). Germline-derived CDR1 and CDR2 are SGHRS and YFSETQ. The length of the CDR3 is 14 residues. V was trimmed by 4 bases and J by 0 bases, leaving 11 bases between them.

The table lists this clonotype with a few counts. The CDR3 loop is CSAGRYEQYF. The DNA for the CDR3 is TGCAGTGCTGGAAGATACGAGCAGTACTTC. The V gene is TRBV20-1, the J gene TRBJ2-7, with D hard to call. With 5 bases removed from V and 4 bases from J, the gap between germline ends came to 6 bases. In germline, CDR1 is DFQATT, CDR2 SNEGSKA (reference sequence). CDR3 size: 10 residues.

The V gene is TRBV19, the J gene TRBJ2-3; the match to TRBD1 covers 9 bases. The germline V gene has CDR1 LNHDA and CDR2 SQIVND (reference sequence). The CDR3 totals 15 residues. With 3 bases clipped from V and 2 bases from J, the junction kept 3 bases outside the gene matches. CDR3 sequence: CASSMGQGHTDTQYF. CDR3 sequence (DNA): TGTGCCAGTAGTATGGGACAGGGACACACAGATACGCAGTATTTT.

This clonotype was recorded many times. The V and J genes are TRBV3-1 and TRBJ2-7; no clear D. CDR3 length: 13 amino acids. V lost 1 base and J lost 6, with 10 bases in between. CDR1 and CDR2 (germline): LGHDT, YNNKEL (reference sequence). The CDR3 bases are TGTGCCAGCAGCCAAGTAGCCGTAGCCGAGCAGTACTTC. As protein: CASSQVAVAEQYF.

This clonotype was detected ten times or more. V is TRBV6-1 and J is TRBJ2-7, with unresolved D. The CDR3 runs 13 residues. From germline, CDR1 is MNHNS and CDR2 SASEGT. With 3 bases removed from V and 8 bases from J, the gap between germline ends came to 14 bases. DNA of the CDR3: TGTGCCAGCAGTGATACGGTTCCGATTCAGCAGTACTTC. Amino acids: CASSDTVPIQQYF.

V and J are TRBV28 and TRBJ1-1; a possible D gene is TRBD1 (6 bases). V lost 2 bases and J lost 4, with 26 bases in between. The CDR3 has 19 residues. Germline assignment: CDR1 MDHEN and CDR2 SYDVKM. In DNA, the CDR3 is TGTGCCAGCAGTTTACCCCTGGGACAAGGCAAAACCGGGGGCACTGAAGCTTTCTTT. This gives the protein CASSLPLGQGKTGGTEAFF.

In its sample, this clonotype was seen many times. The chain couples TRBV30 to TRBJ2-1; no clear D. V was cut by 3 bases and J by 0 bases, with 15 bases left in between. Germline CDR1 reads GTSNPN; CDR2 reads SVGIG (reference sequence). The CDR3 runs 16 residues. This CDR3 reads CAWSAVEHRSYNEQFF. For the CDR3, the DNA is TGTGCCTGGAGCGCTGTAGAGCACCGCTCCTACAATGAGCAGTTCTTC.

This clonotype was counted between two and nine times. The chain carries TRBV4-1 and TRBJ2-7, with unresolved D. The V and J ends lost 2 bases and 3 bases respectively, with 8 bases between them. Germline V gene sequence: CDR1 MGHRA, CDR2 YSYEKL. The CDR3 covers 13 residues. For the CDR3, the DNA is TGCGCCAGCAGCCAAACAATCCTCTACGAGCAGTACTTC. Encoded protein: CASSQTILYEQYF.

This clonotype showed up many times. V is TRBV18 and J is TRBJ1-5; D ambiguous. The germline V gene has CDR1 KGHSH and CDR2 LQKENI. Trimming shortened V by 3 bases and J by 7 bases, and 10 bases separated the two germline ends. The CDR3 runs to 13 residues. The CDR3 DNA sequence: TGTGCCAGCTCACCCCCCGGGTCACAGCCCCAGCATTTT. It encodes CASSPPGSQPQHF.

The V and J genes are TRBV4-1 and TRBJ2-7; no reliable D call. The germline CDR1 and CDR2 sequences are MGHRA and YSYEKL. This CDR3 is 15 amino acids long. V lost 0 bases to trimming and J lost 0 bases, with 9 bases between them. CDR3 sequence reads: CASSQDIANSYEQYF. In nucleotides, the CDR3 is TGCGCCAGCAGCCAAGATATTGCTAACTCCTACGAGCAGTACTTC.

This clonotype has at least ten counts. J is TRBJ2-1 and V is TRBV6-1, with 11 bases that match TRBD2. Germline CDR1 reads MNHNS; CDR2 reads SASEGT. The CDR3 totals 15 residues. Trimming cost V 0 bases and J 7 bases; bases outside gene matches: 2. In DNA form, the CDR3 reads TGTGCCAGCAGTGAAGCGCTAGCGGGAGGTAATGAGCAGTTCTTC. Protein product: CASSEALAGGNEQFF.

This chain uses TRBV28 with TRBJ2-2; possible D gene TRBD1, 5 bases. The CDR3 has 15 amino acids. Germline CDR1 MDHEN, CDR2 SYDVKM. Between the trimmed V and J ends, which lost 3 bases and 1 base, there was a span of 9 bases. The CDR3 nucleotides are TGTGCCAGCAGTTTGTATCAGGGGAACACCGGGGAGCTGTTTTTT. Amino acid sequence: CASSLYQGNTGELFF.

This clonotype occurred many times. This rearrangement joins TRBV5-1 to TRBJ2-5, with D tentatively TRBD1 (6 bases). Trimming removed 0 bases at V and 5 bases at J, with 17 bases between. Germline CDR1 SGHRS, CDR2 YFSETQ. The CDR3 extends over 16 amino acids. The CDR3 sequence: CASSLGGQATLETQYF. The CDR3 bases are TGCGCCAGCAGCTTGGGGGGACAAGCAACCTTGGAGACCCAGTACTTC.

CDR3 protein: CASSLKRERDNEQFF. The CDR3, as DNA: TGTGCCAGCAGCCTTAAGCGGGAGAGGGACAATGAGCAGTTCTTC. This chain connects TRBV5-8 to TRBJ2-1, with 8 bases that match TRBD2. CDR3 length: 15 residues. The trim removed 4 bases at V and 5 bases at J, leaving 8 bases unmatched. The germline V gene encodes CDR1 SGHTS and CDR2 YDEGEE.

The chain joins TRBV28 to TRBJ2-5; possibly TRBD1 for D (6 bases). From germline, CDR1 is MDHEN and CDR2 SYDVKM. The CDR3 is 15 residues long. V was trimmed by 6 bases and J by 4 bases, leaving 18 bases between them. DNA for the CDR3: TGTGCCAGCAGAATGACGATGACAGGCTTAGAGACCCAGTACTTC. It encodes CASRMTMTGLETQYF.

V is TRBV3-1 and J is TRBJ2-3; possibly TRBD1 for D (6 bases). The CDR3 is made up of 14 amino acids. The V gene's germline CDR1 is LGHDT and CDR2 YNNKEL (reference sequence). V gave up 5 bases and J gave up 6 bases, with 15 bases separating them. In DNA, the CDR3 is TGTGCCAGCAGCTTAGTGGGGGCGCACGATACGCAGTATTTT. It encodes CASSLVGAHDTQYF.

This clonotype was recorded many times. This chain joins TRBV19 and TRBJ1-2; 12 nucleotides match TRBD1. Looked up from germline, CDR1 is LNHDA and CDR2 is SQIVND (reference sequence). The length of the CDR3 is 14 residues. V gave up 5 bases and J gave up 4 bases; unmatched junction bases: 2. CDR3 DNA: TGTGCCAGTAGTCGGGACAGGGGGCCCTATGGCTACACCTTC. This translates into CASSRDRGPYGYTF. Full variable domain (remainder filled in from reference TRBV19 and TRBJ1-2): DGGITQSPKYLFRKEGQNVTLSCEQNLNHDAMYWYRQDPGQGLRLIYYSQIVNDFQKGDIAEGYSVSREKKESFPLTVTSAQKNPTAFYLCASSRDRGPYGYTFGSGTRLTVV.

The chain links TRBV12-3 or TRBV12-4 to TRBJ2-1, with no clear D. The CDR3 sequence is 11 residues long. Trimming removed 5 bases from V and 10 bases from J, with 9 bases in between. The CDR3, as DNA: TGTGCCAGCAGTCCCGCGGAGGAGCAGTTCTTC. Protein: CASSPAEEQFF.

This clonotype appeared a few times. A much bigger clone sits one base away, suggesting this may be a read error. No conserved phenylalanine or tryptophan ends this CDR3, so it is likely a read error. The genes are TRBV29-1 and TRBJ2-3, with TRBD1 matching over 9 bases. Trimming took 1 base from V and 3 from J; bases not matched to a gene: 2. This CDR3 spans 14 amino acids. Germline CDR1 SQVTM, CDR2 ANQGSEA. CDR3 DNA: TGCAGCGTTGAAGGGGACAGGGAGACAGATACGCAGTATTTA. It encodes CSVEGDRETDTQYL.

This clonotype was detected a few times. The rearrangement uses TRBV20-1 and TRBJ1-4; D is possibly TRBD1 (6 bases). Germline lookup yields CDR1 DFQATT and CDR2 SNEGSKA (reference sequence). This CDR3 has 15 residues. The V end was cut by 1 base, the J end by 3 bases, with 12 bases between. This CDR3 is CSARALGGSNEKLFF. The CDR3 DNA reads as TGCAGTGCTAGAGCTTTGGGGGGCTCTAATGAAAAACTGTTTTTT.

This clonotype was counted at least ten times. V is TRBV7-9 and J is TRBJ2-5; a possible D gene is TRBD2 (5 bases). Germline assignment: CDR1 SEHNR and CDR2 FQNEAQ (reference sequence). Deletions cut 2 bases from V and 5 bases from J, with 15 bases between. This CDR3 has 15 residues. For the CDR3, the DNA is TGTGCCAGCAGCTTAACGGGGAGCTTTCCGGAGACCCAGTACTTC. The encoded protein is CASSLTGSFPETQYF.

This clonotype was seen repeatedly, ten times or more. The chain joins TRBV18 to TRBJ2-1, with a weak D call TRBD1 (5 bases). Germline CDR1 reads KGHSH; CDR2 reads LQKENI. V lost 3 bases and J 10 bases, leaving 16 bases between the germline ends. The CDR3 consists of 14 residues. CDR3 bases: TGTGCCAGCTCACCTTCACAGGAGCACCGGGAGCAGTTCTTC. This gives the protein CASSPSQEHREQFF.

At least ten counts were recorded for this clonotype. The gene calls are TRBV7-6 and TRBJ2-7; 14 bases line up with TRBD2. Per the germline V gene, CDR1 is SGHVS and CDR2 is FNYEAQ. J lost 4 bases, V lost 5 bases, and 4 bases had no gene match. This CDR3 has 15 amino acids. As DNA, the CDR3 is TGTGCCAGCAGCACCTGGACTAGCGGGGGGTACGAGCAGTACTTC. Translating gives CASSTWTSGGYEQYF. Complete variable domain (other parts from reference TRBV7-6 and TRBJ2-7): GAGVSQSPRYKVTKRGQDVALRCDPISGHVSLYWYRQALGQGPEFLTYFNYEAQQDKSGLPNDRFSAERPEGSISTLTIQRTEQRDSAMYRCASSTWTSGGYEQYFGPGTRLTVT.

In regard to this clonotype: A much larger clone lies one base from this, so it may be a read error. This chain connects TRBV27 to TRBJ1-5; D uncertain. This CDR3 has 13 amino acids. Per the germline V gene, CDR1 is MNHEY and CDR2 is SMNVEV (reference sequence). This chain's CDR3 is CAGRRGFNQPQHF. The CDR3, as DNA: TGTGCCGGCAGGCGAGGGTTTAACCAGCCCCAGCATTTT.

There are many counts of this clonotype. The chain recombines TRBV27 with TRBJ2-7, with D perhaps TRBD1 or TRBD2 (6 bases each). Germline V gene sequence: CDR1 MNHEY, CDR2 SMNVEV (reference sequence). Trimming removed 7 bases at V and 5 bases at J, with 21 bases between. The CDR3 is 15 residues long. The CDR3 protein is CASTAGHGVSDEQYF. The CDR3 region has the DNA TGTGCCAGCACGGCGGGACATGGTGTTAGCGACGAGCAGTACTTC.

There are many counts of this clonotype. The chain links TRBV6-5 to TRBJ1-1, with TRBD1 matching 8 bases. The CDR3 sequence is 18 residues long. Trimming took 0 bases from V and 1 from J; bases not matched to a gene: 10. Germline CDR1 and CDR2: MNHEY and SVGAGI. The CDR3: CASSYSIFTGTGNTEAFF. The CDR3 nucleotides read TGTGCCAGCAGTTACTCCATTTTTACCGGGACAGGGAACACTGAAGCTTTCTTT.

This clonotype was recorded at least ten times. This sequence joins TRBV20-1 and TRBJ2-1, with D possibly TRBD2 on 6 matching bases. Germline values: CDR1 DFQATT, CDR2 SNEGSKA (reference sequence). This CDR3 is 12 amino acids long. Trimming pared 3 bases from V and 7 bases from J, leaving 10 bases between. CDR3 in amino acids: CSASPTRNEQFF. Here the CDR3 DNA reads TGCAGTGCTAGTCCGACTAGAAATGAGCAGTTCTTC.

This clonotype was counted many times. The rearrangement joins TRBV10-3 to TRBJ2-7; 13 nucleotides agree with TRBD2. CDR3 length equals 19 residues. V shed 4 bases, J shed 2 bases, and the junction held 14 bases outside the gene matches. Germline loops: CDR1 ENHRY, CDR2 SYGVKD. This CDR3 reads CAISGQEGLAGIWPYEQYF. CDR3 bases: TGTGCCATCAGTGGTCAGGAGGGACTAGCGGGAATTTGGCCCTACGAGCAGTACTTC.

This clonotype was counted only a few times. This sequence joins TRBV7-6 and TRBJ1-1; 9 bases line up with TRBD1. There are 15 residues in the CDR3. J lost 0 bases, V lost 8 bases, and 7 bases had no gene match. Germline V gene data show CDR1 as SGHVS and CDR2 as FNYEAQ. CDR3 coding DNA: TGTGCCAGCGCCATTGGACAGGGGTTGAACACTGAAGCTTTCTTT. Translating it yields CASAIGQGLNTEAFF.

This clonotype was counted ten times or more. DNA for the CDR3: TGTGCCTGGAGTCCTGACAGGGGGGGAATTAGCAATCAGCCCCAGCATTTT. Translating gives CAWSPDRGGISNQPQHF. This rearrangement joins TRBV30 to TRBJ1-5, with 9 bases that match TRBD1. The ends lost 2 bases at V and 0 bases at J; junction bases unmatched: 8. The CDR3 covers 17 residues. The germline CDR1 and CDR2 sequences are GTSNPN and SVGIG (reference sequence).

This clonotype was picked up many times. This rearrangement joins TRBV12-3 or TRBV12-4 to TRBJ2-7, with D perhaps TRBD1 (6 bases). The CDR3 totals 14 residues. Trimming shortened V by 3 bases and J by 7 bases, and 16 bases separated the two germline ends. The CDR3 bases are TGTGCCAGCAGTTTTGCCAGGGGAGTGGATGAGCAGTACTTC. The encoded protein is CASSFARGVDEQYF.